Below are 24 T cell receptor beta chains sequenced from a single sample in a study of blood T cell repertoires in COVID-19. Assay: immunoSEQ multiplex PCR; the TCRdb copy retains only in-frame clones and omits some. The sample yields roughly 300,000 clones, just under 90% seen once. The specimen was peripheral blood. The source is a woman aged 30 to 39 with COVID-19, enrolled during active disease.

The chain uses TRBV9 and TRBJ1-1; a weak D match, TRBD1 (5 bases). The V gene lost 0 bases and the J gene lost 4 bases, with 10 bases spanning the gap. The V gene's germline CDR1 is SGDLS and CDR2 YYNGEE. The CDR3 sequence is 14 residues long. The CDR3 coding sequence is TGTGCCAGCAGCGTAGAAGGAAGGGGCACTGAAGCTTTCTTT. It codes for CASSVEGRGTEAFF.

The chain links TRBV28 to TRBJ2-7; 9 positions match TRBD1. Trimming took 6 bases from V and 6 from J; bases not matched to a gene: 18. The CDR3 runs 17 residues. Per germline, CDR1 MDHEN and CDR2 SYDVKM. The CDR3: CASSRSRDRVGTREQYV. CDR3 DNA: TGTGCCAGCAGCCGAAGCCGGGACAGGGTGGGGACTCGCGAGCAGTACGTC.

The chain recombines TRBV19 with TRBJ1-1; TRBD1 aligns across 8 bases. Germline trimming cut 8 bases from V and 5 bases from J; bases unmatched to any gene: 7. This CDR3 region has 13 residues. CDR1 is LNHDA and CDR2 is SQIVND in the germline V gene (reference sequence). The CDR3 nucleotides read TGTGCCAGTCAGCAGGGGGCCGGAACTGAAGCTTTCTTT. It specifies CASQQGAGTEAFF.

This clone was counted a single time. J is TRBJ1-6 and V is TRBV4-1, with 8 positions matching TRBD1. V lost 6 bases, J lost 8 bases, and 9 bases stayed unmatched. This CDR3 has 15 amino acids. Germline V gene data show CDR1 as MGHRA and CDR2 as YSYEKL. CDR3 region: CASSLDRGRDSPLHF. The CDR3, as DNA: TGCGCCAGCAGTCTAGACAGGGGAAGGGATTCACCCCTCCACTTT.

The chain combines TRBV28 with TRBJ1-6; D is possibly TRBD1 (5 bases). The V end was cut by 3 bases, the J end by 4 bases, with 16 bases between. Germline CDR1 and CDR2: MDHEN and SYDVKM. The CDR3 spans 17 residues. CDR3 in amino acids: CASSFPGSRDYNSPLHF. The CDR3 nucleotides read TGTGCCAGCAGTTTCCCAGGGTCGAGAGATTATAATTCACCCCTCCACTTT.

Concerning this clone: The germline gene is not matched at one end of the junction; a read error may be the cause. The chain uses TRBV4-1 and TRBJ1-2; 9 nucleotides line up with TRBD1. The germline V gene encodes CDR1 MGHRA and CDR2 YSYEKL. This CDR3 spans 15 amino acids. The CDR3 DNA follows: TGCGCCAGCAGCCATGGGACAGGGTCTAATTATGGCTACACCTTC. Translated: CASSHGTGSNYGYTF.

V and J are TRBV6-1 and TRBJ2-7; 13 nucleotides align to TRBD2. Trimming removed 2 bases from V and 2 bases from J; junction bases left unmatched: 6. The CDR3 extends over 17 amino acids. Germline V gene sequence: CDR1 MNHNS, CDR2 SASEGT. The CDR3 loop reads CASSEIRGTSGTYEQYF. The DNA of the CDR3 is TGTGCCAGCAGTGAAATCAGAGGGACTAGCGGGACCTACGAGCAGTACTTC.

The rearrangement links TRBV6-1 to TRBJ2-2; D might be TRBD2 (5 bases). The CDR3 contains 15 residues. Looked up from germline, CDR1 is MNHNS and CDR2 is SASEGT. Trimming stripped 2 bases from V and 4 bases from J, with 11 bases between. CDR3: CASSELRDTTGELFF. The CDR3 nucleotides are TGTGCCAGCAGTGAACTTCGGGATACCACCGGGGAGCTGTTTTTT.

J is TRBJ1-1 and V is TRBV29-1, with 12 bases identical to TRBD1. V shed 7 bases and J 4 bases; nucleotides not matched to a gene: 19. CDR1 SQVTM and CDR2 ANQGSEA come from the germline V gene. The CDR3 spans 18 residues. CDR3 amino acids: CSAPGTGGASFEGTEAFF. As DNA, the CDR3 is TGCAGCGCCCCCGGGACAGGGGGCGCTTCCTTCGAGGGCACTGAAGCTTTCTTT. Variable domain in full (rest from reference TRBV29-1 and TRBJ1-1): SAVISQKPSRDICQRGTSLTIQCQVDSQVTMMFWYRQQPGQSLTLIATANQGSEATYESGFVIDKFPISRPNLTFSTLTVSNMSPEDSSIYLCSAPGTGGASFEGTEAFFGQGTRLTVV.

The rearrangement joins TRBV4-1 to TRBJ2-3; perhaps TRBD2 as D (5 bases). V lost 0 bases and J 4 bases, leaving 11 bases between the germline ends. Germline CDR1 and CDR2: MGHRA and YSYEKL. The CDR3 runs to 15 residues. CDR3 protein: CASSQDGPGADTQYF. The CDR3 bases are TGCGCCAGCAGCCAAGATGGTCCCGGGGCAGATACGCAGTATTTT.

The rearrangement uses TRBV5-4 and TRBJ2-5, with 7 bases fitting TRBD1. Germline values: CDR1 SGHNT, CDR2 YYREEE (reference sequence). V lost 5 bases, J lost 4 bases, and 11 bases stayed unmatched. The CDR3 loop spans 15 amino acids. CDR3 protein: CASSPDRVRRETQYF. The CDR3 nucleotides are TGTGCCAGCAGTCCTGACAGGGTAAGGAGAGAGACCCAGTACTTC.

The J gene is TRBJ2-3, the V gene TRBV6-2 or TRBV6-3, with 14 bases that match TRBD2. Unmatched junction bases numbered 5, after V lost 4 bases and J lost 2 bases. There are 17 residues in the CDR3. Germline CDR1 reads MNHEY; CDR2 reads SVGEGT. This CDR3 reads CASSSGLAGEHTDTQYF. The CDR3 region has the DNA TGTGCCAGCAGTTCGGGACTAGCGGGGGAGCACACAGATACGCAGTATTTT.

The CDR3 DNA follows: TGTGCCAGCAGCTTCCGGACTAGCGGGGCATCCTACGAGCAGTACTTC. This translates into CASSFRTSGASYEQYF. The chain links TRBV5-6 to TRBJ2-7; 12 bases are shared with TRBD2. Trimming took 2 bases from V and 1 from J; bases not matched to a gene: 4. The CDR3 extends over 16 amino acids. CDR1 is SGHDT, CDR2 YYEEEE, per germline.

CDR3 protein: CASSLLAGGRSEQFF. The CDR3 coding sequence is TGTGCCAGCAGCCTACTAGCGGGGGGGCGGAGTGAGCAGTTCTTC. This chain uses TRBV11-2 with TRBJ2-1; 13 bases match TRBD2. Germline CDR1 is SGHAT and CDR2 is FQNNGV. The ends lost 5 bases at V and 9 bases at J; junction bases unmatched: 7. The CDR3 consists of 15 residues.

This chain connects TRBV11-2 to TRBJ1-3; no definite D call. CDR1 SGHAT and CDR2 FQNNGV come from the germline V gene. There are 16 residues in the CDR3. Trimming left V 5 bases short and J 3 bases short, with 17 bases between. CDR3 in DNA: TGTGCCAGCAGCCGACTGGACTGGCGGGGTGGAAACACCATATATTTT. Encoded protein: CASSRLDWRGGNTIYF.

The chain employs TRBV10-3 and TRBJ2-5; perhaps TRBD2 as D (5 bases). Germline-derived CDR1 and CDR2 are ENHRY and SYGVKD. The V gene lost 3 bases and the J gene lost 6 bases, with 8 bases spanning the gap. This CDR3 spans 12 amino acids. In DNA form, the CDR3 reads TGTGCCATCAGTGAATTAGCGCAGACCCAGTACTTC. Amino acids: CAISELAQTQYF.

The table lists this clone with a few counts. This chain connects TRBV18 to TRBJ2-7, with TRBD1 identical over 7 bases. Germline loops: CDR1 KGHSH, CDR2 LQKENI. The CDR3 length is 14 residues. V shed 5 bases, J shed 2 bases, and the junction held 6 bases outside the gene matches. DNA of the CDR3: TGTGCCAGCTCAGGCCGACAGGGAACCTACGAGCAGTACTTC. As protein: CASSGRQGTYEQYF.

The chain has TRBV5-1 and TRBJ2-3; possibly TRBD1 for D (6 bases). Germline-derived CDR1 and CDR2 are SGHRS and YFSETQ. The CDR3 covers 16 residues. With 4 bases removed from V and 3 bases from J, the gap between germline ends came to 18 bases. The DNA of the CDR3 is TGCGCCAGCAGCGGAAACAGGGCCCGCCGAACAGATACGCAGTATTTT. Translated: CASSGNRARRTDTQYF.

V and J are TRBV7-9 and TRBJ2-4; the D gene is possibly TRBD2 (6 bases). The CDR3 runs 16 residues. CDR1 and CDR2 (germline): SEHNR, FQNEAQ (reference sequence). V lost 0 bases to trimming and J lost 0 bases, with 9 bases between them. The CDR3 here is CASSLAQGLAKNIQYF. CDR3 nucleotide sequence: TGTGCCAGCAGCTTAGCCCAGGGACTAGCCAAAAACATTCAGTACTTC.

The CDR3 region is CASSQVRGYGYTF. CDR3 nucleotide sequence: TGTGCCAGCAGCCAAGTCAGGGGCTATGGCTACACCTTC. The V call is TRBV14, the J call TRBJ1-2; a weak D match, TRBD1 (6 bases). This CDR3 region has 13 residues. The V and J ends lost 1 base and 4 bases respectively, with 7 bases between them. Germline CDR1 and CDR2: SGHDN and FVKESK. The complete variable domain, with remaining parts taken from reference TRBV14 and TRBJ1-2, reads EAGVTQFPSHSVIEKGQTVTLRCDPISGHDNLYWYRRVMGKEIKFLLHFVKESKQDESGMPNNRFLAERTGGTYSTLKVQPAELEDSGVYFCASSQVRGYGYTFGSGTRLTVV.

The rearrangement links TRBV18 to TRBJ1-5, with D uncertain. Germline V CDR1 and CDR2: KGHSH, LQKENI. Trimming cost V 5 bases and J 4 bases, with 9 bases left between them. The CDR3 contains 13 residues. The chain's CDR3 is CASSASRNQPQHF. CDR3 coding DNA: TGTGCCAGCTCAGCAAGCAGGAATCAGCCCCAGCATTTT. Full variable domain (missing parts from reference TRBV18 and TRBJ1-5): NAGVMQNPRHLVRRRGQEARLRCSPMKGHSHVYWYRQLPEEGLKFMVYLQKENIIDESGMPKERFSAEFPKEGPSILRIQQVVRGDSAAYFCASSASRNQPQHFGDGTRLSIL.

This clone came up a few times. The chain couples TRBV19 to TRBJ1-4; 9 bases are a match to TRBD1. The CDR3 sequence is 15 residues long. V trimming: 4 bases; J trimming: 8 bases; junction bases outside the gene matches: 8. Germline-derived CDR1 and CDR2 are LNHDA and SQIVND (reference sequence). The CDR3 spells CASSNNRGQGEKLFF. CDR3 in DNA: TGTGCCAGTAGTAACAACAGGGGGCAAGGAGAAAAACTGTTTTTT. The full variable domain, in which reference TRBV19 and TRBJ1-4 provide the parts outside the CDR3, is DGGITQSPKYLFRKEGQNVTLSCEQNLNHDAMYWYRQDPGQGLRLIYYSQIVNDFQKGDIAEGYSVSREKKESFPLTVTSAQKNPTAFYLCASSNNRGQGEKLFFGSGTQLSVL.

The V and J genes are TRBV10-3 and TRBJ2-5, with a tentative D call TRBD1 (5 bases). V was pared by 3 bases and J by 2 bases, with 10 bases between. Germline V lookup: CDR1 ENHRY, CDR2 SYGVKD. This CDR3 is built from 14 residues. CDR3 residues: CAISDVRVQETQYF. CDR3 coding DNA: TGTGCCATCAGTGATGTCAGGGTACAAGAGACCCAGTACTTC.

The chain is built from TRBV19 and TRBJ2-7; 9 bases are a match to TRBD1. The CDR3 spans 15 residues. V lost 7 bases, J lost 1 base, and 8 bases stayed unmatched. Germline lookup yields CDR1 LNHDA and CDR2 SQIVND (reference sequence). The CDR3 bases are TGTGCCAGTAAGGGGAAGGGGACAGGGTCCTACGAGCAGTACTTC. Translated, it gives CASKGKGTGSYEQYF.